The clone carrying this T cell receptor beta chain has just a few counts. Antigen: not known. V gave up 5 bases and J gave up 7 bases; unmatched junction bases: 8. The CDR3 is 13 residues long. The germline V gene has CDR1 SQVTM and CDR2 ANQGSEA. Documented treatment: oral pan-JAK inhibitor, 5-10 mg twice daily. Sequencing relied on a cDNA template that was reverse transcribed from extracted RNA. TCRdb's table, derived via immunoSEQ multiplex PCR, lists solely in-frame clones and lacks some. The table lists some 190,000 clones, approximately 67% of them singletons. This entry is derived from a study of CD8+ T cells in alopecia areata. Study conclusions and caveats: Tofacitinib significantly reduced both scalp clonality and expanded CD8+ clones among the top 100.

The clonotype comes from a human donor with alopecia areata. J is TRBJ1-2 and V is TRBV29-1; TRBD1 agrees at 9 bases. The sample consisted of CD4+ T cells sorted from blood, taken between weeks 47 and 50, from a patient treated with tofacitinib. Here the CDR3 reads CSVSQGAESGYTF. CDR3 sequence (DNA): TGCAGCGTTTCACAGGGGGCCGAAAGTGGCTACACCTTC.